Presented here are 2 T cell receptor beta chains from one specimen sequenced in a study of shared clonotypes between healthy human individuals. Some clones are missing from TCRdb's copy, which holds only in-frame ones; the method was immunoSEQ multiplex PCR. The table records about 520,000 clones, roughly 95% of them present only once. Sequenced sample: naive CD4+ T cells sorted from blood. Described subset: CD45RA+ positively selected. The origin of the receptors is a woman aged 25 to 39 in good health.

The gene calls are TRBV21-1 and TRBJ1-2; the table names TRBD1, a call not compared with the DNA. TRBV21-1 is a pseudogene locus. The length of the CDR3 is 16 residues. The CDR3 sequence: CASSKLVGQGFNGYTF. In DNA, the CDR3 is TGTGCCAGCAGCAAGTTAGTCGGACAGGGGTTCAATGGCTACACCTTC.

The chain has TRBV18 and TRBJ2-7; 7 nucleotides line up with TRBD1. The trim removed 0 bases at V and 4 bases at J, leaving 3 bases unmatched. The CDR3 is made up of 14 amino acids. Germline values: CDR1 KGHSH, CDR2 LQKENI. CDR3 bases: TGTGCCAGCTCACCACCAGGGGGCGGATACGAGCAGTACTTC. It codes for CASSPPGGGYEQYF.